This TCR beta chain was sequenced for a study of cytotoxic CD8 clonotypes in ibrutinib-treated CLL (dated by TCRdb to 2020 to 2022). Regarding the complete study: The cohort included around 15 treatment-naive and ten to eleven relapsed/refractory patients; some 18 were IGHV unmutated. Partial responses were observed in about 25 patients and complete responses in 2; after a median follow-up of roughly 72 months, remission was maintained in around 14 patients and progression was observed in about twelve. Response samples were obtained after a median of approximately eleven months of treatment, with a range of roughly 6 to 40 months. An average of roughly 250,000 productive templates and some 99,000 productive rearrangements was obtained per sample. Longitudinal samples were obtainable from about 30% of the roughly 86 participants in the trial. Cryopreserved peripheral blood mononuclear cells were obtained before treatment, at response, and at either sustained remission or disease progression. All remission and progressive disease samples were collected while patients were still receiving ibrutinib.

A note on this clone: It lacks a known antigen. No much larger clone is present one base from it, and per-base qualities are unavailable.

On a MiSeq, deep resolution sequencing aimed for a depth between 1 in 1 million and 1 in 200,000 T cells, with each clonotype covered around 9.2x on average. The immunoSEQ hsTCRB Kit was used to generate the TCR beta libraries. The authors' pipeline ran thus. The data were analyzed with ImmunoSEQ Analyzer and ImmunoSEQ Data Assistant, and V, D and J gene assignments followed IMGT definitions. Clonality, with values ranging from 0 to 1, was calculated as one minus the normalized Shannon entropy of productive rearrangement frequencies. Public clonotype analysis was restricted to overrepresented clonotypes comprising at least 0.05% of each patient's repertoire. Some 13 age-matched healthy donor repertoires from immuneACCESS served as clonality controls. In its TCRdb copy, this immuneACCESS table keeps in-frame sequences only and misses some clones. Where compared with another copy, unresolved V genes explain less than half of these, and the others have no known cause. That table gives V, J and clone size, and the DNA gave D and trimming. In all, the sample holds about 68,000 clones, and over 75% of those were seen once. The ten largest clonotypes hold approximately 7.7% of the sample.

From the germline V gene, CDR1 is SQVTM and CDR2 is ANQGSEA. Trimming at the junction amounts to 5 bases on V and 6 bases on J, and the germline ends lie 10 bases apart. Including the terminal cysteine and phenylalanine, the CDR3 comprises 12 residues. The kept DNA is CDR3 alone, 36 bases in frame from the first base. Points the paper makes about the study in general: Clonality rose at ibrutinib response, remained stable during sustained remission, and dropped back toward baseline at progression. Sampling times were not matched between patients in sustained remission and patients whose disease was progressing, and lymph node repertoires were not examined. Public clonotypes were rare and either contracted or stayed stable during treatment, and the rise in clonality at ibrutinib response reflected the expansion of private clonotypes. At baseline, clonality was higher than in age-matched healthy donors and showed a strong correlation with circulating CD8+ T-cell counts.

The sample's time point label is to be understood as: progressive disease on ibrutinib. For TCR beta library preparation, roughly 2 micrograms of genomic DNA were extracted from the cryopreserved PBMCs. High-throughput TCR beta sequencing was performed on longitudinal blood samples from CLL patients receiving ibrutinib monotherapy. The patients took part in an open-label, single-center phase 2 trial of ibrutinib monotherapy. The receptor chain draws on TRBV29-1 and TRBJ2-2; TRBD1 is possibly the D segment (6 matching bases). Sequenced material: PBMCs, taken at disease progression, from a patient treated with ibrutinib. The receptor was derived from a human donor with chronic lymphocytic leukemia. The CDR3: CSVKQGPGELFF. The DNA is TGCAGCGTTAAACAGGGACCCGGGGAGCTGTTTTTT.